There are a few counts of the clone carrying this T cell receptor (beta chain). The ends were cut back, 6 bases at V and 0 bases at J, with 3 bases in the middle. Germline CDR1 is SNHLY and CDR2 is FYNNEI. The CDR3 has 13 residues. This entry is derived from a study of CD8 T cells in Susac syndrome. The authors reverse transcribed 0.5 to 1 ug RNA with random hexamers. One entry per CDR3 protein results from TCRdb running MiXCR on the immunoSEQ multiplex PCR reads. The sample has under 200,000 distinct CDR3 sequences; 95% to 97% are singletons. V usage is TRBV2 and J usage is TRBJ2-6; D is undetermined. This clonotype was obtained from a human donor with Susac syndrome. The sample consisted of CD4+ T cells from PBMCs. The CDR3 reads CASRDSGANVLTF. CDR3 sequence (DNA): TGTGCCAGCAGGGACTCTGGGGCCAACGTCCTGACTTTC.